This is a list of T cell receptor beta chains from one sample in a study of shared clonotypes between healthy human individuals. The protocol was immunoSEQ multiplex PCR, while the TCRdb copy is restricted to in-frame clones and leaves out a portion. The sample gives about 800,000 clones, around 96% of which show up once; less than 0.25% is in the top ten. Sequencing was performed on naive CD8+ T cells sorted from blood. The origin of the receptors is a man aged 25-40 years in good health. Both conserved end residues are part of each CDR3. D genes are given only for firm matches. Expanded clones are given a class, and other clones once, few, many or no size at all.

TRBJ1-5,-,TRBV10-1,-,TGCGCCAGCTTTTACGGGACTCGGGCAGATCAGCCCCAGCATTTT,CASFYGTRADQPQHF
TRBJ1-5,-,TRBV7-4,TRBD1,TGTGCCAGCAGCTACCGGGACAGGGGGAGGGTAGGCAATCAGCCCCAGCATTTT,CASSYRDRGRVGNQPQHF
TRBJ2-3,-,TRBV7-3,-,TGTGCCAGCAGCCTCCAAGTGGGCGCAGATACGCAGTATTTT,CASSLQVGADTQYF
TRBJ2-3,-,TRBV29-1,TRBD2,TGCAGCGCAGTTCCCGGGACTAGTTTAACAGATACGCAGTATTTT,CSAVPGTSLTDTQYF
TRBJ1-2,-,TRBV2,-,TGTGCCAGCAGTCAACCGAGCGTCTATGGCTACACCTTC,CASSQPSVYGYTF
TRBJ2-6,-,TRBV25-1,-,TGTGCCAGCAGTATCCGGGACGGACTCTCTGGGGCCAACGTCCTGACTTTC,CASSIRDGLSGANVLTF
TRBJ2-7,-,TRBV5-6,TRBD2,TGTGCCAGCAGCTCGGGGACTAGCGGATACGAGCAGTACTTC,CASSSGTSGYEQYF
TRBJ2-5,-,TRBV28,-,TGTGCCAGCAGTTACGTGATGGGGGAGACCCAGTACTTC,CASSYVMGETQYF
TRBJ1-2,-,TRBV25-1,-,TGTGCCAGCAGTGACGGGGTCAACTATGGCTACACCTTC,CASSDGVNYGYTF
TRBJ2-7,-,TRBV7-2,-,TGTGCCAGCAGCTTACTCCAGCGTCACTACGAGCAGTACTTC,CASSLLQRHYEQYF
TRBJ2-1,-,TRBV27,TRBD2,TGTGCCAGCAGGATTGGGACTAGCGGGGGCGGGACCACTTACAATGAGCAGTTCTTC,CASRIGTSGGGTTYNEQFF
TRBJ2-7,-,TRBV2,-,TGTGCCACCGGGGAGCCGGGGGCTTACGAGCAGTACTTC,CATGEPGAYEQYF
TRBJ2-5,-,TRBV6-5,TRBD1,TGTGCCAGCAGGCCTCCGGGACAGCTAGAGACCCAGTACTTC,CASRPPGQLETQYF
TRBJ2-1,-,TRBV5-1,TRBD2,TGCGCCAGCGCTTCCGGGCGGGAGCTATACAATGAGCAGTTCTTC,CASASGRELYNEQFF
TRBJ1-1,-,TRBV29-1,-,TGCAGCGTTGAAATAAGGGCGGGGGGTGGTACTGAAGCTTTCTTT,CSVEIRAGGGTEAFF
TRBJ1-2,-,TRBV11-2,-,TGTGCCAGCAGCTCAATCCTGGACAGTGGAATTTCAGGCTACACCTTC,CASSSILDSGISGYTF
TRBJ2-5,-,TRBV27,-,TGTGCCAGCAGTCCCATCGTGTCTACACTAGAGACCCAGTACTTC,CASSPIVSTLETQYF
TRBJ2-5,once,TRBV7-8,-,TGTGCCAGCAGCTTAGGAGGGGTGGAGACCCAGTACTTC,CASSLGGVETQYF
TRBJ2-7,-,TRBV11-2,TRBD1,TGTGCCAGCAGCTTAGACCGACAGGGGGCGACCGAGCAGTACTTC,CASSLDRQGATEQYF
TRBJ2-7,once,TRBV7-2,-,TGTGCCAGCAGCCCGCCCAATGATTACGAGCAGTACTTC,CASSPPNDYEQYF
TRBJ2-7,-,TRBV11-2,-,TGTGCCAGCAGCTTAGATGTGGCCTACGAGCAGTACTTC,CASSLDVAYEQYF
TRBJ2-7,-,TRBV6-1,-,TGTGCCAGCAGTGAACGGAGGACAGCCTACGAGCAGTACTTC,CASSERRTAYEQYF
TRBJ2-5,-,TRBV9,-,TGTGCCAGCAGCGTAGATGGCAGAAAAGAGACCCAGTACTTC,CASSVDGRKETQYF
TRBJ2-1,-,TRBV5-1,-,TGCGCCAGCAGCTTGGGGCTCTGGCGGAGCAAATCCTACAATGAGCAGTTCTTC,CASSLGLWRSKSYNEQFF
TRBJ2-3,-,TRBV5-4,TRBD2,TGTGCCAGCAGCTCCGGGACTAGCGGTGGCTGGGATACGCAGTATTTT,CASSSGTSGGWDTQYF
TRBJ1-2,-,TRBV11-1,-,TGTGCCAGCAGCTCCCTCCTAGGGGGCTATGGCTACACCTTC,CASSSLLGGYGYTF
TRBJ2-7,-,TRBV18,-,TGTGCCAGCTCACCACCGATGACAGGAGCTTTCTACGAGCAGTACTTC,CASSPPMTGAFYEQYF
TRBJ2-3,-,TRBV5-4,TRBD1,TGTGCCAGCAGCTTGGGGACAGGGCCGAGCACAGATACGCAGTATTTT,CASSLGTGPSTDTQYF
TRBJ2-1,-,TRBV5-1,TRBD2,TGCGCCAGCAGCTTCGCTAGCGGGAGGGCCTTAGGGGGTGAGCAGTTCTTC,CASSFASGRALGGEQFF
TRBJ1-5,-,TRBV10-3,-,TGTGCCATCAGTGAGGCAGGGGAAGTACAGCCCCAGCATTTT,CAISEAGEVQPQHF
TRBJ2-1,-,TRBV29-1,TRBD1,TGCAGCGTTGAAAAGGGGGCTTCCTACAATGAGCAGTTCTTC,CSVEKGASYNEQFF
TRBJ2-1,-,TRBV27,TRBD1,TGTGCCAGCACCGCCTTTTGGGGGACAGGGTATACGAATGAGCAGTTCTTC,CASTAFWGTGYTNEQFF
TRBJ1-5,-,TRBV4-1,TRBD1,TGCGCCAGCAGCCAAGTACAGGGGATACCCGAGCCCCAGCATTTT,CASSQVQGIPEPQHF
TRBJ2-3,-,TRBV7-9,-,TGTGCCAGCAGCAGAACGGCGGCCCCCGTTGGGTCAGCCACAGATACGCAGTATTTT,CASSRTAAPVGSATDTQYF
TRBJ2-7,-,TRBV27,-,TGTGCCAGCAGTTTGCGGCAGTCCTACGAGCAGTACTTC,CASSLRQSYEQYF
TRBJ2-7,once,TRBV11-2,TRBD2,TGTGCCAGCAGCTGGACTAGCGGCTCCTACGAGCAGTACTTC,CASSWTSGSYEQYF
TRBJ2-7,-,TRBV5-3,-,TGTGCCAGAAGACTTTTTAGGACGGCCTACGAGCAGTACTTC,CARRLFRTAYEQYF
TRBJ1-5,-,TRBV23-1,-,TGCGCCAGCAGCGCAGGGGCAGGGAAGAGACAGCCCCAGCATTTT,CASSAGAGKRQPQHF
TRBJ2-3,-,TRBV2,-,TGTGCCAGCAGTGAGGCGCAGGCGAAAACCTACACAGATACGCAGTATTTT,CASSEAQAKTYTDTQYF
TRBJ2-7,-,TRBV18,-,TGTGCCAGCTCACCGATAACAGGTACCTACGAGCAGTACTTC,CASSPITGTYEQYF
TRBJ1-5,once,TRBV27,-,TGTGCCAGCAGTCCCCTTGGACAGCTCTTTGAGCCCCAGCATTTT,CASSPLGQLFEPQHF
TRBJ2-4,-,TRBV14,-,TGTGCCAGCAGCCACGCGAACAGGAGAAACATTCAGTACTTC,CASSHANRRNIQYF
TRBJ2-7,-,TRBV10-3,-,TGTGCTTGCGGGTCTAACTACGAGCAGTACTTC,CACGSNYEQYF
TRBJ1-1,-,TRBV7-9,-,TGTGCCAGCACCCCCCGTGGGCAGGGAGTCACTGAAGCTTTCTTT,CASTPRGQGVTEAFF
TRBJ1-5,-,TRBV10-3,-,TGTGCCATCAGTAGGGAAGAGGTTTTACAGCCCCAGCATTTT,CAISREEVLQPQHF
TRBJ2-7,-,TRBV10-3,TRBD2,TGTGCCATCACCCCGGAGCGGGGCTCCTACGAGCAGTACTTC,CAITPERGSYEQYF
TRBJ2-3,-,TRBV4-3,-,TGCGCCAGCAGCCAAGATCACAGCTACACAGATACGCAGTATTTT,CASSQDHSYTDTQYF
TRBJ2-3,-,TRBV27,-,TGTGCCAGCAGTTTTTTGCCCCACACAGATACGCAGTATTTT,CASSFLPHTDTQYF
TRBJ2-3,-,TRBV29-1,-,TGCAGCGTTTACTCCAACACAGATACGCAGTATTTT,CSVYSNTDTQYF
TRBJ2-2,-,TRBV29-1,TRBD2,TGCAGCGTCTACCCTAGCGGGAGAGAAACCGGGGAGCTGTTTTTT,CSVYPSGRETGELFF
TRBJ2-7,-,TRBV28,-,TGTGCCAGCAGTCCACTGAGGGTCGAGCAGTACTTC,CASSPLRVEQYF
TRBJ2-1,-,TRBV28,-,TGTGCCAGCAGTTTACTGGAGGGGAGGAATGAGCAGTTCTTC,CASSLLEGRNEQFF
TRBJ2-2,-,TRBV29-1,TRBD2,TGCAGCGTGCGGGAGGGGAACACCGGGGAGCTGTTTTTT,CSVREGNTGELFF